The clone carrying this T cell receptor (beta chain) was seen once. CDR1 is SGHDN and CDR2 is FVKESK in the germline V gene. V lost 1 base to trimming and J lost 7 bases, with 7 bases between them. The CDR3 extends over 12 amino acids. Recruited during active infection, patients (from Seattle) were subsequently followed longitudinally. This sample is part of a study of blood T cell repertoires in COVID-19. Study-level background: PBMCs, B-cell-depleted T cells, or T cells provided the cDNA or gDNA that made up the material.

In the authors' workflow: Estimation of nucleated cell counts relied on the amplification of reference gene primers. The method was immunoSEQ multiplex PCR; TCRdb's version includes in-frame clones alone and lacks a portion of them. V and J calls and clone size come straight from that table; D and trimming were deduced from the DNA. Here the sample spans under 550,000 clones, over 85% being singletons. This chain uses TRBV14 with TRBJ2-5, with no clear D. The sequenced sample consisted of peripheral blood. The TCR comes from a man in his late teens or twenties with COVID-19, enrolled during active disease. The CDR3 region has the DNA TGTGCCAGCAGCCAAGGTCCCTTGACCCAGTACTTC. This sequence encodes CASSQGPLTQYF.